The entry that follows covers one T cell receptor beta chain sequence. This clone has just one count. The antigen it recognizes is unknown. Per-nucleotide qualities are absent, and no much larger clonotype sits a single base away. The data belong to a study of T cell responses to AZD1222 COVID-19 vaccine (dated by TCRdb to the early 2020s). Notes on the research overall: AZD1222 recipients given second doses at about 4 weeks or at about 12 weeks were pooled, since spike-specific TCR depth and breadth were not found to differ between the two schedules. TCR sequencing was performed for about 250 trial participants, of whom 200 to 210 were given two doses of AZD1222 and 26 were given two doses of MenACWY control vaccine. Trial participants were enrolled by age into 18-55, 56-69 and 70-plus year subgroups, with about 150, 27 and 61 TCR-sequenced participants respectively.

Interpreted using the paper, the time point label stands for: baseline before first vaccination. Vaccinee samples were obtained from the UK trials COV001 and COV002, which included a single-blind randomized controlled phase 2/3 trial of AZD1222 (ChAdOx1 nCoV-19) in healthy adults. Trial participant PBMC samples were collected at day 0 and day 28 after the second dose for TCRbeta chain sequencing. The CDR3 regions of human TCRbeta chains were subjected to immunosequencing. Concerning the study's data processing: TCRs in the repertoires were compared against a reference library of SARS-CoV-2-specific TCRs that had been generated with the MIRA antigen-specificity platform. Breadth was defined as the fraction of unique TCRs that were SARS-CoV-2-associated, and depth was defined as the fraction of total T cells that were SARS-CoV-2-associated. Each spike-specific TCR was assigned to its reactive spike region and to a CD4 or CD8 class using the MIRA data. Log10-transformed breadth and depth values were compared by one-way ANOVA with Sidak's multiple comparisons tests. TCRdb obtained this table from immuneACCESS and retained in-frame rearrangements with V and J assigned. These tables miss some clones; where compared with another copy, unresolved V genes account for less than half of the shortfall, and the remainder is unexplained. V, J and clone size derive from that table, while D and trimming were established from the DNA sequence. A total of about 150,000 clones appear in this sample, roughly nine tenths of them only once. In total, the top ten clones hold about 1.6% of the sample.

Broad study findings and their caveats: No day 14 peak-response samples were available, so repertoires were characterized only after the peak T cell response. Vaccine-associated CD4 TCRs spanned the whole spike protein, with dominant responses in regions 160-218 and 743-854. Most participants were white British and females outnumbered males, and the authors suggested that clonal diversity may have been underestimated. The 56-69-year group was small, and its depth increase did not reach significance, likely because of low power. After two AZD1222 doses, spike-specific TCR breadth and depth were significantly higher than at day 0 and than in MenACWY recipients. Conclusions about previously exposed vaccinees were limited because only a handful of AZD1222 recipients were SARS-CoV-2 seropositive at baseline. Epitopes outside the regions mutated in the B.1.351 and B.1.1.7 variants were reportedly recognized by nearly half of the unique spike-specific TCRs.

Looking up the germline V gene (reference sequence) yields CDR1 SGHNT and CDR2 YYREEE. Spanning cysteine to phenylalanine, the CDR3 consists of 12 amino acids. CDR3 DNA is the only sequence kept; it has 36 bases, read in frame from the first base. V is reduced by 0 bases and J by 3 bases, leaving a spacing of 0 bases between them. Rearrangement joined TRBV5-4 to TRBJ2-2; the D gene identity is not certain. Sequencing was performed on peripheral blood, taken on day 0 of AZD1222 vaccination. The sequence was obtained from an adult in good health. The DNA sequence follows: TGTGCCAGCAGCTTGGACACCGGGGAGCTGTTTTTT. This gives the protein CASSLDTGELFF.